This passage covers 21 T cell receptor beta chains from one sample sequenced in a study of CD8 T cells in ankylosing spondylitis. TCRdb re-derived calls from the 5' RACE reads in MiXCR, one entry per CDR3 protein. The table records approximately 340,000 distinct CDR3 sequences, roughly 14% of them present only once. The sequencing input was blood, either unsorted or a sorted T cell fraction (not recorded which). The receptors come from a male donor with ankylosing spondylitis or in good health (not recorded which).

This clonotype came up a few times. The V call is TRBV27, the J call TRBJ2-7, with D unclear. The CDR3 is made up of 14 amino acids. Germline CDR1 is MNHEY and CDR2 is SMNVEV (reference sequence). Trimming took off 8 bases at V and 2 bases at J, with 16 bases between the two ends. CDR3: CASGRDKGAYEQYF. In DNA, the CDR3 is TGTGCCAGCGGGCGAGATAAGGGCGCCTACGAGCAGTACTTC.

This rearrangement joins TRBV3-1 to TRBJ1-1; a weak D match, TRBD1 (5 bases). V lost 4 bases to trimming and J lost 11 bases, with 20 bases between them. Per the germline V gene, CDR1 is LGHDT and CDR2 is YNNKEL (reference sequence). CDR3 length: 14 amino acids. The DNA for the CDR3 is TGTGCCAGCAGCCCCCGGGACTCCAGGAGGAGGGCTTTCTTT. Encoded protein: CASSPRDSRRRAFF.

This clonotype was seen a few times. V gene TRBV9 combines with J gene TRBJ1-1; maybe TRBD1 (5 bases). This CDR3 contains 14 residues. Between the trimmed V and J ends, which lost 4 bases and 5 bases, there was a span of 15 bases. CDR1 and CDR2 (germline): SGDLS, YYNGEE. The CDR3 nucleotides read TGTGCCAGCAGCCCAGGGAAAGAAGGGACTGAAGCTTTCTTT. Residues: CASSPGKEGTEAFF.

The chain carries TRBV5-1 and TRBJ1-1; D is undetermined. Between the trimmed V and J ends, which lost 2 bases and 3 bases, there was a span of 14 bases. In germline, CDR1 is SGHRS, CDR2 YFSETQ. The CDR3 consists of 15 residues. The CDR3 spells CASSLRTSRDTEAFF. Written as DNA, the CDR3 is TGCGCCAGCAGCTTACGGACGAGTCGGGACACTGAAGCTTTCTTT. The variable domain in full, with the rest retrieved from reference TRBV5-1 and TRBJ1-1, is KAGVTQTPRYLIKTRGQQVTLSCSPISGHRSVSWYQQTPGQGLQFLFEYFSETQRNKGNFPGRFSGRQFSNSRSEMNVSTLELGDSALYLCASSLRTSRDTEAFFGQGTRLTVV.

This chain connects TRBV10-3 to TRBJ2-5; TRBD2 matches at 15 bases. The CDR3 loop spans 17 amino acids. Germline CDR1 and CDR2: ENHRY and SYGVKD. V lost 5 bases and J lost 5; bases outside the gene matches: 9. In nucleotides, the CDR3 is TGTGCCATCAGTCCCGGGACTAGCGGGAGGAGTGGCGAGACCCAGTACTTC. It codes for CAISPGTSGRSGETQYF.

The CDR3 DNA follows: TGTGCCAGCAGCCCACAGGACAGGTCGGGAACTGAAGCTTTCTTT. Amino acid sequence: CASSPQDRSGTEAFF. This chain links TRBV7-2 with TRBJ1-1, with 7 nucleotides matching TRBD1. V dropped 5 bases and J dropped 5; count of bases not matched to a gene: 11. The CDR3 length is 15 residues. From germline, CDR1 is SGHTA and CDR2 FQGNSA.

The chain links TRBV6-2 or TRBV6-3 to TRBJ1-5; 8 bases line up with TRBD1. This CDR3 is 11 amino acids long. The trim removed 6 bases at V and 15 bases at J, leaving 7 bases unmatched. The germline CDR1 and CDR2 sequences are MNHEY and SVGEGT. The CDR3 spells CASSDRGWAHF. CDR3 nucleotide sequence: TGTGCCAGCAGCGACAGGGGATGGGCGCATTTT.

V usage is TRBV2 and J usage is TRBJ2-7; 11 bases line up with TRBD2. The CDR3 is 13 amino acids. Germline V gives CDR1 SNHLY, CDR2 FYNNEI. Germline trimming cut 4 bases from V and 9 bases from J; bases unmatched to any gene: 5. CDR3 sequence (DNA): TGTGCCAGCAGTGTTAGCGGGGGGGCCACGCAGTACTTC. It specifies CASSVSGGATQYF.

The V call is TRBV5-1, the J call TRBJ2-7, with 10 bases that match TRBD1. With 6 bases clipped from V and 3 bases from J, the junction kept 3 bases outside the gene matches. This CDR3 contains 13 residues. Looked up from germline, CDR1 is SGHRS and CDR2 is YFSETQ. CDR3 nucleotide sequence: TGCGCCAGCAACGGACAGGGGGACTACGAGCAGTACTTC. Translation: CASNGQGDYEQYF.

This sequence joins TRBV6-2 or TRBV6-3 and TRBJ2-7; D may be TRBD1 or TRBD2 (5 bases each). V was cut by 8 bases and J by 3 bases, with 11 bases left in between. Germline values: CDR1 MNHEY, CDR2 SVGEGT. The CDR3 length is 12 residues. CDR3 nucleotide sequence: TGTGCCAGCCGGGACGAGAACTACGAGCAGTACTTC. Translating it yields CASRDENYEQYF.

This chain uses TRBV12-3 or TRBV12-4 with TRBJ2-3; D may be TRBD2 (5 bases). With 3 bases removed from V and 1 base from J, the gap between germline ends came to 8 bases. This CDR3 region has 14 residues. The CDR3 bases are TGTGCCAGCAGTTTCGGGGTCGGCACAGATACGCAGTATTTT. It translates to CASSFGVGTDTQYF.

This clonotype appeared many times. The rearrangement joins TRBV28 to TRBJ2-2; D ambiguous. Germline V gene data show CDR1 as MDHEN and CDR2 as SYDVKM. This CDR3 region has 18 residues. The V end lost 3 bases, the J end lost 0 bases, and 17 bases lay between the germline ends. CDR3 in DNA: TGTGCCAGCAGTTTTGTATTTTCGGTTACAACGAACACCGGGGAGCTGTTTTTT. Protein: CASSFVFSVTTNTGELFF.

This clonotype occurred a few times. The chain recombines TRBV12-3 or TRBV12-4 with TRBJ1-2; 7 bases line up with TRBD1. The V gene end was trimmed by 3 bases and the J gene end by 8 bases; junction bases not matched to a gene: 9. This CDR3 has 14 amino acids. This CDR3 is CASSFLQGIGGYTF. The CDR3 DNA is TGTGCCAGCAGTTTCCTACAGGGGATAGGGGGCTACACCTTC.

This clonotype was seen more than once but under ten times. J is TRBJ2-7 and V is TRBV3-1; D may be TRBD1 or TRBD2 (5 bases each). The CDR3 has 15 residues. Germline CDR1 reads LGHDT; CDR2 reads YNNKEL (reference sequence). Trimming shortened V by 4 bases and J by 0 bases, and 13 bases separated the two germline ends. As DNA, the CDR3 is TGTGCCAGCAGCCCTATTCTAGGGACCTCCTACGAGCAGTACTTC. This encodes CASSPILGTSYEQYF.

This sequence joins TRBV20-1 and TRBJ2-1; D is unresolved. The germline V gene has CDR1 DFQATT and CDR2 SNEGSKA (reference sequence). The CDR3 contains 16 residues. The V and J ends lost 0 bases and 0 bases respectively, with 12 bases between them. CDR3 loop: CSARDKAPSSYNEQFF. The CDR3 nucleotides are TGCAGTGCTAGAGATAAAGCTCCGAGCTCCTACAATGAGCAGTTCTTC.

This clonotype was seen at least ten times. This chain connects TRBV6-1 to TRBJ1-1; the match to TRBD1 covers 7 bases. V lost 6 bases, J lost 5 bases, and 9 bases stayed unmatched. Germline V gives CDR1 MNHNS, CDR2 SASEGT. This CDR3 contains 14 residues. The CDR3 bases are TGTGCCAGCAGAACACAGGGGAGGCGAACTGAAGCTTTCTTT. This encodes CASRTQGRRTEAFF.

This clonotype was recorded many times. V usage is TRBV7-2 and J usage is TRBJ1-5; D gene uncertain. Deletions cut 3 bases from V and 7 bases from J, with 7 bases between. CDR3 length equals 12 residues. Germline loops: CDR1 SGHTA, CDR2 FQGNSA. CDR3 nucleotides: TGTGCCAGCAGCTTTCTAGGGCAGCCCCAGCATTTT. This translates into CASSFLGQPQHF.

The gene calls are TRBV27 and TRBJ2-7; possible D gene TRBD1, 5 bases. Between the trimmed V and J ends, which lost 0 bases and 2 bases, there was a span of 11 bases. Looked up from germline, CDR1 is MNHEY and CDR2 is SMNVEV (reference sequence). CDR3 size: 15 residues. Written as DNA, the CDR3 is TGTGCCAGCAGTTTATCGGGGCCGGGCCCCTACGAGCAGTACTTC. It yields the protein CASSLSGPGPYEQYF.

Ten or more counts support this clonotype. The genes are TRBV12-3 or TRBV12-4 and TRBJ1-3; maybe TRBD1 (5 bases). The CDR3 runs 15 residues. The V and J ends lost 0 bases and 2 bases respectively, with 8 bases between them. The CDR3 loop is CASSLASTAGNTIYF. In DNA form, the CDR3 reads TGTGCCAGCAGTTTAGCGTCGACAGCTGGAAACACCATATATTTT.

The gene calls are TRBV24-1 and TRBJ2-1; tentatively, D is TRBD1 or TRBD2 (6 bases each). In germline, CDR1 is KGHDR, CDR2 SFDVKD. V lost 3 bases and J lost 9, with 17 bases in between. The CDR3 has 15 amino acids. CDR3 amino acids: CATSDIRGPTGEQFF. The CDR3 coding sequence is TGTGCCACCAGTGATATCCGGGGGCCGACCGGTGAGCAGTTCTTC.

J is TRBJ2-6 and V is TRBV5-1; D not certain. Germline V gene sequence: CDR1 SGHRS, CDR2 YFSETQ. V lost 4 bases, J lost 4 bases, and 9 bases lay in between. The CDR3 is 14 amino acids. This CDR3 reads CASSTTAGANVLTF. The CDR3 DNA follows: TGCGCCAGCAGCACTACGGCGGGGGCCAACGTCCTGACTTTC.